Listed here are 31 T cell receptor beta chains from one sample, sequenced in a study of blood T cell repertoires in COVID-19. Some clones are missing from TCRdb's copy, which holds only in-frame ones; the method was immunoSEQ multiplex PCR. The sample shows 150,000 to 200,000 clones, less than 85% of them seen only once. The sample comprised peripheral blood. The receptors come from an elderly woman with acute or convalescent COVID-19.

The V and J genes are TRBV5-1 and TRBJ2-7, with 8 positions matching TRBD2. The ends lost 2 bases at V and 6 bases at J; junction bases unmatched: 10. The CDR3 totals 15 residues. Germline V gene data show CDR1 as SGHRS and CDR2 as YFSETQ. CDR3 sequence reads: CASSFLTREVGEQYF. The DNA of the CDR3 is TGCGCCAGCAGCTTCTTGACGCGGGAGGTTGGCGAGCAGTACTTC.

The V call is TRBV7-9, the J call TRBJ2-1; 9 nucleotides match TRBD2. V lost 4 bases to trimming and J lost 5 bases; unmatched junction nucleotides: 12. Per germline, CDR1 SEHNR and CDR2 FQNEAQ (reference sequence). This CDR3 spans 17 amino acids. The CDR3 spells CASSSQEGLAENNEQFF. The CDR3 nucleotides read TGTGCCAGCAGCTCACAAGAGGGACTAGCCGAAAACAATGAGCAGTTCTTC. Full variable domain (missing parts from reference TRBV7-9 and TRBJ2-1): DTGVSQNPRHKITKRGQNVTFRCDPISEHNRLYWYRQTLGQGPEFLTYFQNEAQLEKSRLLSDRFSAERPKGSFSTLEIQRTEQGDSAMYLCASSSQEGLAENNEQFFGPGTRLTVL.

The CDR3 DNA reads as TGTGCCAGCGGACAGCCGTACGAGCAGTACTTC. Amino acid sequence: CASGQPYEQYF. The rearrangement links TRBV28 to TRBJ2-7; D might be TRBD1 (6 bases). V lost 8 bases and J lost 4, with 9 bases in between. CDR3 length: 11 residues. Germline assignment: CDR1 MDHEN and CDR2 SYDVKM.

This clone has just one count. The rearrangement joins TRBV11-2 to TRBJ2-7, with TRBD1 as a possible D gene (5 bases). There are 15 residues in the CDR3. V gave up 1 base and J gave up 4 bases, with 14 bases separating them. Germline V gene data show CDR1 as SGHAT and CDR2 as FQNNGV. CDR3 amino acids: CASSLVPAGWYEQYF. The CDR3 nucleotides read TGTGCCAGCAGCTTAGTCCCCGCAGGGTGGTACGAGCAGTACTTC.

This clone came up once. CDR3 sequence (DNA): TGTGCCAGCAGCTTGGGACAGGGAAGGGAGCAGTTCTTC. It translates to CASSLGQGREQFF. The chain employs TRBV11-2 and TRBJ2-1; TRBD1 aligns across 9 bases. This CDR3 comprises 13 residues. From germline, CDR1 is SGHAT and CDR2 FQNNGV. V lost 3 bases to trimming and J lost 10 bases; unmatched junction nucleotides: 4.

The chain joins TRBV5-5 to TRBJ2-5; weak D call: TRBD1 (6 bases). This CDR3 has 15 amino acids. Germline loops: CDR1 SGHKS, CDR2 YYEKEE (reference sequence). The V end was cut by 2 bases, the J end by 5 bases, with 16 bases between. The CDR3: CASSFAPNREETQYF. The CDR3 nucleotides are TGTGCCAGCAGCTTTGCCCCCAACAGGGAGGAGACCCAGTACTTC.

V and J are TRBV7-9 and TRBJ1-4; 7 bases line up with TRBD1. J lost 0 bases, V lost 5 bases, and 6 bases had no gene match. The CDR3 is made up of 16 amino acids. Germline V gene lookup returns CDR1 SEHNR and CDR2 FQNEAQ (reference sequence). CDR3: CASSPTGLATNEKLFF. The CDR3 DNA reads TGTGCCAGCAGCCCGACAGGGCTTGCAACTAATGAAAAACTGTTTTTT.

A word on this clone: Within the sample, other DNA sequences also encode this same CDR3. The chain joins TRBV2 to TRBJ2-1; 14 bases agree with TRBD2. Germline CDR1 SNHLY, CDR2 FYNNEI. The CDR3 runs 15 residues. Trimming at V came to 6 bases and at J to 5 bases, leaving 3 bases not matched to a gene. Here the CDR3 DNA reads TGTGCCAGCAGCGGACTAGCGGGAGGAGACAATGAGCAGTTCTTC. Translation gives CASSGLAGGDNEQFF.

The rearrangement links TRBV2 to TRBJ1-6, with 7 bases matching TRBD1. The CDR3 has 14 amino acids. J was trimmed by 9 bases and V by 6 bases; bases with no gene match: 8. Germline CDR1 reads SNHLY; CDR2 reads FYNNEI. The CDR3 protein is CASRLDRDSSPLHF. The CDR3 DNA follows: TGTGCCAGCAGACTTGACAGGGACAGTTCACCCCTCCACTTT.

This clone was counted between two and nine times. The rearrangement uses TRBV4-2 and TRBJ2-5, with D possibly matching TRBD1 (5 bases). Germline V gives CDR1 LGHNA, CDR2 YNFKEQ. V was pared by 4 bases and J by 0 bases, with 15 bases between. The CDR3 loop spans 16 amino acids. CDR3 region: CASSLRVAGNQETQYF. For the CDR3, the DNA is TGTGCCAGCAGCCTCAGGGTGGCAGGAAACCAAGAGACCCAGTACTTC.

Concerning this clone: Other nucleotide sequences from this sample produce the same CDR3. V gene TRBV5-1 combines with J gene TRBJ2-7, with 10 bases aligning to TRBD2. V dropped 0 bases and J dropped 3; count of bases not matched to a gene: 3. The CDR3 sequence is 15 residues long. The V gene's germline CDR1 is SGHRS and CDR2 YFSETQ. CDR3 in DNA: TGCGCCAGCAGCTTGGGACTAGCGGGCAACTACGAGCAGTACTTC. Protein sequence: CASSLGLAGNYEQYF.

This clone came up a few times. J is TRBJ2-1 and V is TRBV10-3; 7 positions match TRBD1. The CDR3 consists of 15 residues. Germline V lookup: CDR1 ENHRY, CDR2 SYGVKD. V shed 5 bases, J shed 4 bases, and the junction held 8 bases outside the gene matches. The CDR3 coding sequence is TGTGCCATCAGTATCCGGGACAGTTGGTACAATGAGCAGTTCTTC. Encoded protein: CAISIRDSWYNEQFF.

V gene TRBV12-3 or TRBV12-4 combines with J gene TRBJ2-7, with a tentative D call TRBD2 (6 bases). There are 13 residues in the CDR3. Between the trimmed V and J ends, which lost 6 bases and 1 base, there was a span of 10 bases. CDR3 nucleotide sequence: TGTGCCAGCAGATACGGGGGTTCCTACGAGCAGTACTTC. Translated: CASRYGGSYEQYF.

The table lists this clone with a count of one. This rearrangement joins TRBV7-9 to TRBJ2-7; TRBD1 matches 10 bases. Germline trimming cut 5 bases from V and 9 bases from J; bases unmatched to any gene: 7. This CDR3 spans 13 amino acids. Germline V lookup: CDR1 SEHNR, CDR2 FQNEAQ (reference sequence). For the CDR3, the DNA is TGTGCCAGCAGCAACGGGACAGGGGTAGGGCAGTACTTC. This sequence encodes CASSNGTGVGQYF.

This clone was found a few times. The chain's CDR3 is CASRGPGLGRSPLHF. The CDR3 DNA reads TGTGCCAGCAGGGGTCCAGGTCTTGGTCGTTCACCCCTCCACTTT. The rearrangement uses TRBV6-5 and TRBJ1-6; no clear D. The CDR3 loop spans 15 amino acids. Per the germline V gene, CDR1 is MNHEY and CDR2 is SVGAGI. The V and J ends lost 6 bases and 9 bases respectively, with 18 bases between them.

The chain combines TRBV4-1 with TRBJ1-1; 7 nucleotides align to TRBD1. There are 14 residues in the CDR3. Germline-derived CDR1 and CDR2 are MGHRA and YSYEKL. V shed 2 bases and J 5 bases; nucleotides not matched to a gene: 5. The CDR3 sequence: CASSQRQGSTEAFF. Here the CDR3 DNA reads TGCGCCAGCAGCCAAAGACAGGGTTCGACTGAAGCTTTCTTT.

The V gene is TRBV7-2, the J gene TRBJ2-1, with TRBD2 matching over 12 bases. From germline, CDR1 is SGHTA and CDR2 FQGNSA. The CDR3 extends over 15 amino acids. J gave up 10 bases and V 5 bases, and 9 bases lay outside the gene matches. The chain's CDR3 is CASSGRTSGKAEQFF. The CDR3 DNA follows: TGTGCCAGCAGCGGGAGGACTAGCGGGAAAGCCGAGCAGTTCTTC.

The chain employs TRBV5-1 and TRBJ2-7, with a tentative D call TRBD1 (6 bases). The V end was cut by 4 bases, the J end by 2 bases, with 13 bases between. This CDR3 comprises 14 residues. In germline, CDR1 is SGHRS, CDR2 YFSETQ. CDR3 sequence reads: CASSSGQPAYEQYF. CDR3 DNA sequence: TGCGCCAGCAGCAGTGGACAGCCCGCCTACGAGCAGTACTTC.

This rearrangement joins TRBV4-1 to TRBJ2-5; unclear D gene. The germline V gene has CDR1 MGHRA and CDR2 YSYEKL. With 2 bases removed from V and 5 bases from J, the gap between germline ends came to 15 bases. The CDR3 spans 15 residues. The CDR3 DNA is TGCGCCAGCAGCCAACCGACAAGGTATGCGGAGACCCAGTACTTC. Translating it yields CASSQPTRYAETQYF.

The V and J genes are TRBV4-2 and TRBJ2-3; possibly TRBD2 for D (6 bases). From germline, CDR1 is LGHNA and CDR2 YNFKEQ. V lost 0 bases and J 6 bases, leaving 13 bases between the germline ends. The CDR3 runs to 15 residues. CDR3 sequence: CASSQDRAGTDTQYF. The CDR3 bases are TGTGCCAGCAGCCAAGACCGGGCGGGGACGGATACGCAGTATTTT.

The chain carries TRBV9 and TRBJ1-6; 10 bases map to TRBD1. Germline CDR1 and CDR2: SGDLS and YYNGEE. The V and J ends lost 5 bases and 5 bases, in that order; junction bases with no gene match: 1. The CDR3 has 14 residues. CDR3 coding DNA: TGTGCCAGCAGTGGGACAGGGGATAATTCACCCCTCCACTTT. This gives the protein CASSGTGDNSPLHF.

This chain uses TRBV27 with TRBJ2-1; 10 positions match TRBD2. V shed 2 bases and J 9 bases; nucleotides not matched to a gene: 10. This CDR3 contains 16 residues. Germline CDR1 and CDR2: MNHEY and SMNVEV (reference sequence). The CDR3 nucleotides read TGTGCCAGCAGTTTAGAAAGCGGGAGGGCCGTTCGTGAGCAGTTCTTC. Protein sequence: CASSLESGRAVREQFF.

The chain employs TRBV18 and TRBJ2-7; possible D gene TRBD2, 5 bases. Germline V lookup: CDR1 KGHSH, CDR2 LQKENI. V was pared by 4 bases and J by 6 bases, with 13 bases between. The CDR3 spans 13 residues. The CDR3 here is CASSLIDEGEQYF. The CDR3 DNA reads as TGTGCCAGCTCACTTATAGACGAGGGCGAGCAGTACTTC.

This clone was seen once. CDR3 bases: TGTGCCAGCAGAGCCTCAGAGACCCAGTACTTC. This translates into CASRASETQYF. This chain connects TRBV6-5 to TRBJ2-5; D remains ambiguous. The V and J ends lost 6 bases and 4 bases respectively, with 6 bases between them. There are 11 residues in the CDR3. Germline V gives CDR1 MNHEY, CDR2 SVGAGI.

In its sample, this clone was seen once. The chain couples TRBV3-1 (or the pseudogene TRBV3-2) to TRBJ2-1; TRBD2 is a possible D gene (6 bases). CDR3 length: 19 amino acids. Germline values: CDR1 LGHDT, CDR2 YNNKEL (reference sequence). V gave up 0 bases and J gave up 2 bases, with 20 bases separating them. CDR3 amino acids: CASSQDLGSYGGTYNEQFF. CDR3 nucleotides: TGTGCCAGCAGCCAAGATCTCGGGTCGTACGGAGGGACCTACAATGAGCAGTTCTTC.

The V and J genes are TRBV11-2 and TRBJ1-1; 7 nucleotides agree with TRBD1. This CDR3 has 15 amino acids. J was trimmed by 6 bases and V by 1 base; bases with no gene match: 8. Germline CDR1 SGHAT, CDR2 FQNNGV. The CDR3 loop reads CASSLGQGGLPEAFF. The CDR3 bases are TGTGCCAGCAGCTTAGGACAGGGCGGCCTTCCTGAAGCTTTCTTT.

This clone turned up a few times. The rearrangement links TRBV6-6 to TRBJ2-5; 16 bases line up with TRBD2. V was clipped by 5 bases and J by 3 bases; unmatched bases: 6. This CDR3 comprises 17 residues. The germline CDR1 and CDR2 sequences are MNHNY and SVGAGI (reference sequence). In DNA, the CDR3 is TGTGCCAGCAGTCCGGGACTAGCGGGAGGGGTGAAAGAGACCCAGTACTTC. It is translated as CASSPGLAGGVKETQYF.

The sample holds one count of this clone. The genes are TRBV10-1 and TRBJ2-2; TRBD2 agrees at 10 bases. CDR1 WNHNN and CDR2 SYGVQD come from the germline V gene (reference sequence). V was clipped by 3 bases and J by 0 bases; unmatched bases: 7. CDR3 length: 18 amino acids. In DNA, the CDR3 is TGCGCCAGCAGTGACCGGTCTAGCGGGAGCGCGAACACCGGGGAGCTGTTTTTT. It translates to CASSDRSSGSANTGELFF.

V and J are TRBV9 and TRBJ1-5; 8 positions agree with TRBD1. V gave up 7 bases and J gave up 0 bases; unmatched junction bases: 6. CDR1 is SGDLS, CDR2 YYNGEE, per germline. The CDR3 totals 15 residues. In DNA form, the CDR3 reads TGTGCCAGCGGACAGGGTGGGGATAGCAATCAGCCCCAGCATTTT. Encoded protein: CASGQGGDSNQPQHF.

The V and J genes are TRBV2 and TRBJ2-7; 10 nucleotides align to TRBD2. This CDR3 is 18 amino acids long. The germline gives CDR1 SNHLY, CDR2 FYNNEI. With V trimmed by 6 bases and J by 2 bases, 16 bases remained unmatched. CDR3 sequence: CASSENRNGTSVPYEQYF. The CDR3 DNA reads TGTGCCAGCAGCGAAAACCGTAACGGGACTAGCGTCCCCTACGAGCAGTACTTC.

The chain has TRBV28 and TRBJ2-5; tentative D call: TRBD2 (6 bases). The CDR3 is 15 amino acids. With 4 bases removed from V and 1 base from J, the gap between germline ends came to 13 bases. CDR1 and CDR2 (germline): MDHEN, SYDVKM. The CDR3, as DNA: TGTGCCAGCAGTTCCGGGGAGGATTTCCAAGAGACCCAGTACTTC. This codes for CASSSGEDFQETQYF.